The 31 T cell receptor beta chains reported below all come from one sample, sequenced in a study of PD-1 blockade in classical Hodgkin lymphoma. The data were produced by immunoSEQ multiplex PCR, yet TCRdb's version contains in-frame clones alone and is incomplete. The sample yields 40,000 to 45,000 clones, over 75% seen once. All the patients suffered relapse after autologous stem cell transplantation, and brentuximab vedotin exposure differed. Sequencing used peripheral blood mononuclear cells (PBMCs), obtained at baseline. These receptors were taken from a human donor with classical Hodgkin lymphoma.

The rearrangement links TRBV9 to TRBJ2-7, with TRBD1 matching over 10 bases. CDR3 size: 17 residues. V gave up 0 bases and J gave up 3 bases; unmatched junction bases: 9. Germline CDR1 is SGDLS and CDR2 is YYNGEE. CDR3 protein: CASSVGGSGQGFYEQYF. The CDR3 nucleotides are TGTGCCAGCAGCGTAGGGGGTTCGGGACAGGGGTTCTACGAGCAGTACTTC.

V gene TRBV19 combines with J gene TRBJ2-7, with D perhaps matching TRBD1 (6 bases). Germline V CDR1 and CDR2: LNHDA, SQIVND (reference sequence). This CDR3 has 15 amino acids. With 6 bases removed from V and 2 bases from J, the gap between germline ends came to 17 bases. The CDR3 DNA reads TGTGCCAGTAGGCCCTCACAGGGAATCACCTACGAGCAGTACTTC. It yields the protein CASRPSQGITYEQYF.

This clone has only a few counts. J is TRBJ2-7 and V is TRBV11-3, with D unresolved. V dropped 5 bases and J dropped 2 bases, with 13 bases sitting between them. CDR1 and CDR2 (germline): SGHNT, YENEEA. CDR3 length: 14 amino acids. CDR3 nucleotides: TGTGCCAGCAGCCGTCGACCACTACCCTACGAGCAGTACTTC. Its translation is CASSRRPLPYEQYF.

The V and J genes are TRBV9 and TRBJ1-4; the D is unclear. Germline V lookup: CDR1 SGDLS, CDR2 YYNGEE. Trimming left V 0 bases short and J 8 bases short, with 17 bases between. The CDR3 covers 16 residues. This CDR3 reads CASSVAEGRKGEKLFF. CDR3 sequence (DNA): TGTGCCAGCAGCGTAGCTGAAGGGAGAAAGGGCGAAAAACTGTTTTTT.

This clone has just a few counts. CDR3 amino acids: CASSLAVGSPLHF. As DNA, the CDR3 is TGTGCCAGCAGCCTCGCCGTGGGTTCACCCCTCCACTTT. The chain links TRBV14 to TRBJ1-6; unclear D gene. Germline V gene sequence: CDR1 SGHDN, CDR2 FVKESK. This CDR3 spans 13 amino acids. V was clipped by 4 bases and J by 9 bases, with 10 bases between them.

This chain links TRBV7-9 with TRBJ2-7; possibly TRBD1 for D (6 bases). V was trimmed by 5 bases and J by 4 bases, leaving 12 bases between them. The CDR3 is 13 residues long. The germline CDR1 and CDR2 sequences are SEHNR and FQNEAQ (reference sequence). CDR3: CASSPTGIYEQYF. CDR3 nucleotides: TGTGCCAGCAGCCCCACAGGGATTTACGAGCAGTACTTC.

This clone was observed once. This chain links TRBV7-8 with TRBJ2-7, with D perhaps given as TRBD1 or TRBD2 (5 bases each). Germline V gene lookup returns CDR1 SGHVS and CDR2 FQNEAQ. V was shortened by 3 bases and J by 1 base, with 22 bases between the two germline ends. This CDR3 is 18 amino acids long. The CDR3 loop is CASSFGRAEGFLSYEQYF. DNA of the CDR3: TGTGCCAGCAGCTTTGGAAGGGCAGAGGGGTTTCTTTCCTACGAGCAGTACTTC.

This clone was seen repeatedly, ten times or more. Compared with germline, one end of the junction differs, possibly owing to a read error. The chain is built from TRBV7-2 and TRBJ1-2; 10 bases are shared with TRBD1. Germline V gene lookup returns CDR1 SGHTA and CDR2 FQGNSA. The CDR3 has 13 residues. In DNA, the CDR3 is TGTGCCAGCAGCTTAGAGGGGACAGGGGCCGCCGCCTTC. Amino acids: CASSLEGTGAAAF.

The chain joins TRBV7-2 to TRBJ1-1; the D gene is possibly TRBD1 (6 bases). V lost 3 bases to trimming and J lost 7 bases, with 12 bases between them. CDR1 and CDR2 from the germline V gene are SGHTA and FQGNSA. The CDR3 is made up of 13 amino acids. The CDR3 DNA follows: TGTGCCAGCAGCTTGAGGAGAGGGGGTGAAGCTTTCTTT. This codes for CASSLRRGGEAFF.

CDR3 coding DNA: TGTGCCAGTAGTATAGACCCGGGACAGGGCACCGGGGAGCTGTTTTTT. Its protein product is CASSIDPGQGTGELFF. The V gene is TRBV19, the J gene TRBJ2-2, with 9 bases fitting TRBD1. Per germline, CDR1 LNHDA and CDR2 SQIVND (reference sequence). The CDR3 extends over 16 amino acids. V dropped 0 bases and J dropped 4; count of bases not matched to a gene: 3.

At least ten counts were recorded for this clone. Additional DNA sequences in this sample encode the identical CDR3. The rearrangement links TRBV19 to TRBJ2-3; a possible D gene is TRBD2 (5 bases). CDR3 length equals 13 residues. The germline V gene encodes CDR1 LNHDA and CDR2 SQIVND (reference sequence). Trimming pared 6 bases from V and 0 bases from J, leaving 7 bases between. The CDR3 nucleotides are TGTGCCAGTAGGAGAGGGAGCACAGATACGCAGTATTTT. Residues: CASRRGSTDTQYF.

The CDR3 spells CASSRPQDSGGDEQYF. As DNA, the CDR3 is TGTGCCAGCAGCCGCCCCCAAGACAGCGGGGGCGACGAGCAGTACTTC. The chain is built from TRBV14 and TRBJ2-7, with 8 nucleotides matching TRBD2. This CDR3 region has 16 residues. Trimming cost V 4 bases and J 5 bases; bases outside gene matches: 13. Germline V gene lookup returns CDR1 SGHDN and CDR2 FVKESK.

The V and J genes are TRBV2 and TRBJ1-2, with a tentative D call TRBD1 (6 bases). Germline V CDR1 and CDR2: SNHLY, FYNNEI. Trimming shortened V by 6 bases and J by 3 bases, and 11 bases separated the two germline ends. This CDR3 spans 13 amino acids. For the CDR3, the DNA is TGTGCCAGCAGAAGGACAGCCTACTATGGCTACACCTTC. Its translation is CASRRTAYYGYTF.

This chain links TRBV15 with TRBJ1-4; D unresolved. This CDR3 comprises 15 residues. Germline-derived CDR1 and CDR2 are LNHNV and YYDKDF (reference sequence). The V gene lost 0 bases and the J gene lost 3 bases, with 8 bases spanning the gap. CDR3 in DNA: TGTGCCACCAGCAGAGACCGGGCCTCTAATGAAAAACTGTTTTTT. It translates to CATSRDRASNEKLFF.

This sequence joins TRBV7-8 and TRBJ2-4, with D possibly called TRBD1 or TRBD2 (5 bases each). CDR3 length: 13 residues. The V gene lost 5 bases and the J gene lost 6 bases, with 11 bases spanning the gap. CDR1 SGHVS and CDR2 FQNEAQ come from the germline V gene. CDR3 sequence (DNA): TGTGCCAGCAGCGGGGACGAGGGAAACATTCAGTACTTC. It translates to CASSGDEGNIQYF.

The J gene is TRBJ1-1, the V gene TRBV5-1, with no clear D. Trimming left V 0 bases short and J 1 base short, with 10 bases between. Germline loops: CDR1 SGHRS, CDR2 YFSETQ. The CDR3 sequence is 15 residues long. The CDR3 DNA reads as TGCGCCAGCAGCTTGGAGGGCAGAGGGAACACTGAAGCTTTCTTT. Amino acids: CASSLEGRGNTEAFF.

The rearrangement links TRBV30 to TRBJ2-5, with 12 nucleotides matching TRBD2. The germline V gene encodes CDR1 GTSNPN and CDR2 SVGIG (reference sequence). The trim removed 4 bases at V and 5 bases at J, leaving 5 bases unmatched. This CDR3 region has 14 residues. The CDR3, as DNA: TGTGCCTGGACTAGCGGGGGGGCGCAGGAGACCCAGTACTTC. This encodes CAWTSGGAQETQYF.

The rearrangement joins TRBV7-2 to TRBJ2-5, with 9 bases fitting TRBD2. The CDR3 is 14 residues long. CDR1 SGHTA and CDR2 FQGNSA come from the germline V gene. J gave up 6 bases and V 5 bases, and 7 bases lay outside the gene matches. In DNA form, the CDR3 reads TGTGCCAGCAGCATGTCCGGGACTAGCAAGACCCAGTACTTC. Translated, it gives CASSMSGTSKTQYF.

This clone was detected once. CDR3 DNA sequence: TGTGCCAGCTCAAACCCGGGACAGGGGGACTACGAGCAGTACTTC. Its translation is CASSNPGQGDYEQYF. The V and J genes are TRBV18 and TRBJ2-7, with 11 positions matching TRBD1. The CDR3 length is 15 residues. Germline CDR1 is KGHSH and CDR2 is LQKENI. The junction had 6 bases not matched to a gene; V was cut back by 5 bases and J by 3 bases.

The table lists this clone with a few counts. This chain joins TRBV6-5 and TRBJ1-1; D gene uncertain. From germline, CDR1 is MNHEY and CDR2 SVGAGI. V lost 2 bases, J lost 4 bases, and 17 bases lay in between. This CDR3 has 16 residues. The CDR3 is CASSYRLDGEITEAFF. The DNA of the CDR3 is TGTGCCAGCAGTTACCGACTCGACGGGGAGATCACTGAAGCTTTCTTT.

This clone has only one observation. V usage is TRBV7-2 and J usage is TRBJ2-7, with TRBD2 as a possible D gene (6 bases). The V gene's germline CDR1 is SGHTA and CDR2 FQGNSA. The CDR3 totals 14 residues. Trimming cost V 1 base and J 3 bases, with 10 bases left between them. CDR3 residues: CASSLDGTGYEQYF. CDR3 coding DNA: TGTGCCAGCAGCTTAGACGGGACTGGCTACGAGCAGTACTTC. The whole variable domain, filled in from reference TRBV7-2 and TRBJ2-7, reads GAGVSQSPSNKVTEKGKDVELRCDPISGHTALYWYRQSLGQGLEFLIYFQGNSAPDKSGLPSDRFSAERTGGSVSTLTIQRTQQEDSAVYLCASSLDGTGYEQYFGPGTRLTVT.

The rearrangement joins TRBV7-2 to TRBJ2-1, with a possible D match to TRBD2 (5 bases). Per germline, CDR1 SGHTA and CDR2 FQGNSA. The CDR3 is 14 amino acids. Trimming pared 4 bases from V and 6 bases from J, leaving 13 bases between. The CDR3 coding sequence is TGTGCCAGCAGCTCGGCCGGGGAATCCAATGAGCAGTTCTTC. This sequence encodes CASSSAGESNEQFF.

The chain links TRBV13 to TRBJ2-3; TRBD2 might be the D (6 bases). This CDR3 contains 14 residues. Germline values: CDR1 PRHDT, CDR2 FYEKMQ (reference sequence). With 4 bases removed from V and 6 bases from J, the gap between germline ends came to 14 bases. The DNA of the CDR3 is TGTGCCAGCAGCTCGGGACTCCTGATGGATACGCAGTATTTT. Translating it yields CASSSGLLMDTQYF.

CDR3: CAISGGQETQYF. As DNA, the CDR3 is TGTGCCATCAGTGGGGGGCAAGAGACCCAGTACTTC. The gene calls are TRBV10-3 and TRBJ2-5; either TRBD1 or TRBD2 may supply D (5 bases each). Germline V lookup: CDR1 ENHRY, CDR2 SYGVKD. V was clipped by 4 bases and J by 2 bases, with 5 bases between them. This CDR3 spans 12 amino acids.

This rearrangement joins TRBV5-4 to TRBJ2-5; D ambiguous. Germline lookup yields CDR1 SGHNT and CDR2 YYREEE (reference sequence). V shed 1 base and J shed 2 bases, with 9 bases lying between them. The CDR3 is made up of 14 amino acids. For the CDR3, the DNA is TGTGCCAGCAGCTTGAAGGGCCTGCAAGAGACCCAGTACTTC. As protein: CASSLKGLQETQYF.

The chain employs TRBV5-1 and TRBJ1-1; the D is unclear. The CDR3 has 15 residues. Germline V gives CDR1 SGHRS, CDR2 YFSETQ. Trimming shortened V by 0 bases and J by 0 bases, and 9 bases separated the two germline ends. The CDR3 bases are TGCGCCAGCAGCTTGGCGGCCGGGCTGAACACTGAAGCTTTCTTT. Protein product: CASSLAAGLNTEAFF.

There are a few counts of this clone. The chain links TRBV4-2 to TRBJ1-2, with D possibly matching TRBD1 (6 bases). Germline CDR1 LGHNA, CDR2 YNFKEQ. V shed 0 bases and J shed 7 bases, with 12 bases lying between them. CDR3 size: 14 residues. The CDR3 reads CASSQDGGLPGYTF. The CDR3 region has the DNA TGTGCCAGCAGCCAAGATGGGGGGCTGCCTGGCTACACCTTC.

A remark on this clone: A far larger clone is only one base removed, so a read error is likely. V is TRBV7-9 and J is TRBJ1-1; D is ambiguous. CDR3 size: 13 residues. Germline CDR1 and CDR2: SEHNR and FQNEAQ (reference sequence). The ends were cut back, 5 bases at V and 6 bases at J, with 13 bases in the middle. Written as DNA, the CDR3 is TGTGCCAGCAGCCAAGATGCCCAAGCTGAAGCTTTCTTT. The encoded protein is CASSQDAQAEAFF. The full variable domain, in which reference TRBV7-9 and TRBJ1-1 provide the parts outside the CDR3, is DTGVSQNPRHKITKRGQNVTFRCDPISEHNRLYWYRQTLGQGPEFLTYFQNEAQLEKSRLLSDRFSAERPKGSFSTLEIQRTEQGDSAMYLCASSQDAQAEAFFGQGTRLTVV.

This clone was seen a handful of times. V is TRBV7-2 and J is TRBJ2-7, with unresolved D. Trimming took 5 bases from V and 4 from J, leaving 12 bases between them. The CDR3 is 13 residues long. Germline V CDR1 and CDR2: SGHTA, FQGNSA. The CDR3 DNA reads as TGTGCCAGCAGCACACCGGTGCAGTACGAGCAGTACTTC. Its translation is CASSTPVQYEQYF. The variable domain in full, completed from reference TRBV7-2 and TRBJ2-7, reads GAGVSQSPSNKVTEKGKDVELRCDPISGHTALYWYRQSLGQGLEFLIYFQGNSAPDKSGLPSDRFSAERTGGSVSTLTIQRTQQEDSAVYLCASSTPVQYEQYFGPGTRLTVT.

The CDR3 DNA follows: TGTGCCAGCTCGTGGGACAGGCTGAACACTGAAGCTTTCTTT. Protein product: CASSWDRLNTEAFF. The genes are TRBV2 and TRBJ1-1, with 8 bases matching TRBD1. The germline gives CDR1 SNHLY, CDR2 FYNNEI. The CDR3 totals 14 residues. The J segment lost 0 bases and the V segment lost 8 bases, leaving 5 bases of the junction unmatched.

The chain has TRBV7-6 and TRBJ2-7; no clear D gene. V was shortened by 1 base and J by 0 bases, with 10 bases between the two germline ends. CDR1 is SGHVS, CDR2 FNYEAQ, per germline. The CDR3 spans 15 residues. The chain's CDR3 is CASSLGSRNSYEQYF. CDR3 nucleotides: TGTGCCAGCAGCTTAGGTTCCAGGAACTCCTACGAGCAGTACTTC.